Sequencing of this T cell receptor (beta chain) was carried out in a study of T cell repertoires in cytomegalovirus infection. TCRdb passed the reads through MiXCR, listing each CDR3 protein once. This sample carries roughly 630,000 distinct CDR3 sequences, about 24% of them seen once, and the ten largest clones take 6.5% to 10%. Study-wide results and caveats: Pooled public TCR beta family frequency picked out CMV carriers with the relevant HLA.

The J segment lost 0 bases and the V segment lost 4 bases, leaving 9 bases of the junction unmatched. From germline, CDR1 is SQVTM and CDR2 ANQGSEA. The CDR3 sequence is 17 residues long. The table lists this clonotype with a few counts. What it binds is unknown. This clonotype was obtained from a human donor in good health (CMV status not recorded). Some clones in this sample may be carry-over from other donors' samples. The chain employs TRBV29-1 and TRBJ1-4; 9 bases are shared with TRBD1. Sequenced input: CD8+ T cells from PBMCs. CDR3 DNA sequence: TGCAGCGTTGGTGTGTGGGACAGGGAGACAACTAATGAAAAACTGTTTTTT. It translates to CSVGVWDRETTNEKLFF.